The 21 T cell receptor beta chains listed next were all sequenced from one sample in a study of shared clonotypes between healthy human individuals. Measured with immunoSEQ multiplex PCR; TCRdb has only the in-frame clones, and not every one. The sample contains roughly 2.4 million clones, 90% to 96% of which appear only once. The specimen sequenced was naive CD4+ T cells sorted from blood. Subset described: CD45RA+ positively selected. These receptors came from a young man in good health.

CDR3 bases: TGTGCCAGCAATAGGGAAATGGGGGCCGGGGAGCTGTTTTTT. It yields the protein CASNREMGAGELFF. V is TRBV7-2 and J is TRBJ2-2, with D perhaps assigned TRBD1 or TRBD2 (5 bases each). Germline values: CDR1 SGHTA, CDR2 FQGNSA. V was clipped by 7 bases and J by 6 bases, with 15 bases between them. The CDR3 consists of 14 residues.

The J gene is TRBJ1-5, the V gene TRBV4-2, with 9 bases matching TRBD1. CDR3 length: 19 residues. V lost 0 bases and J lost 2; bases outside the gene matches: 11. Per the germline V gene, CDR1 is LGHNA and CDR2 is YNFKEQ. The CDR3: CASSQDVKQGAFGNQPQHF. For the CDR3, the DNA is TGTGCCAGCAGCCAAGATGTTAAACAGGGGGCGTTTGGCAATCAGCCCCAGCATTTT.

The V and J genes are TRBV29-1 and TRBJ2-1, with D perhaps matching TRBD1 or TRBD2 (5 bases each). This CDR3 region has 14 residues. The V end lost 6 bases, the J end lost 0 bases, and 12 bases lay between the germline ends. The germline CDR1 and CDR2 sequences are SQVTM and ANQGSEA. CDR3 loop: CSVGDALSYNEQFF. The DNA of the CDR3 is TGCAGCGTCGGGGACGCCCTCTCCTACAATGAGCAGTTCTTC.

The chain couples TRBV28 to TRBJ1-3; the D is unclear. CDR1 is MDHEN and CDR2 is SYDVKM in the germline V gene. This CDR3 is built from 14 residues. V lost 3 bases to trimming and J lost 0 bases, with 6 bases between them. The CDR3 loop is CASSFYHSGNTIYF. In DNA form, the CDR3 reads TGTGCCAGCAGTTTCTATCACTCTGGAAACACCATATATTTT.

This clone has a single count. The chain couples TRBV27 to TRBJ1-6; D not certain. The CDR3 runs 14 residues. Germline V gene lookup returns CDR1 MNHEY and CDR2 SMNVEV (reference sequence). With 3 bases removed from V and 8 bases from J, the gap between germline ends came to 11 bases. CDR3 region: CASSFYRADSPLHF. The CDR3 coding sequence is TGTGCCAGCAGTTTTTATAGGGCGGATTCACCCCTCCACTTT.

V usage is TRBV7-9 and J usage is TRBJ1-2, with no clear D. V lost 0 bases and J lost 2, with 10 bases in between. The germline V gene encodes CDR1 SEHNR and CDR2 FQNEAQ (reference sequence). This CDR3 contains 15 residues. CDR3 in amino acids: CASSLASRTNYGYTF. For the CDR3, the DNA is TGTGCCAGCAGCTTAGCAAGTAGGACCAACTATGGCTACACCTTC.

The chain links TRBV2 to TRBJ2-2; 7 positions match TRBD2. Trimming took 10 bases from V and 7 from J; bases not matched to a gene: 12. The CDR3 has 14 residues. Germline values: CDR1 SNHLY, CDR2 FYNNEI. The CDR3 protein is CAITNGRMLGELFF. CDR3 coding DNA: TGTGCCATCACTAACGGGAGGATGCTCGGGGAGCTGTTTTTT. The full variable domain, its missing parts supplied by reference TRBV2 and TRBJ2-2, is EPEVTQTPSHQVTQMGQEVILRCVPISNHLYFYWYRQILGQKVEFLVSFYNNEISEKSEIFDDQFSVERPDGSNFTLKIRSTKLEDSAMYFCAITNGRMLGELFFGEGSRLTVL.

The chain combines TRBV29-1 with TRBJ1-1, with TRBD1 identical over 8 bases. Germline V gene sequence: CDR1 SQVTM, CDR2 ANQGSEA. With 3 bases clipped from V and 2 bases from J, the junction kept 5 bases outside the gene matches. The CDR3 is 14 residues long. CDR3 sequence: CSVETGATNTEAFF. CDR3 nucleotide sequence: TGCAGCGTTGAGACAGGGGCAACTAACACTGAAGCTTTCTTT.

The table lists this clone with a count of one. The chain uses TRBV11-2 and TRBJ1-3; possible D gene TRBD1, 6 bases. V dropped 0 bases and J dropped 6 bases, with 12 bases sitting between them. The CDR3 runs to 15 residues. Germline lookup yields CDR1 SGHAT and CDR2 FQNNGV. The CDR3 coding sequence is TGTGCCAGCAGCTTAGATCTAACAGGGCCAAACACCATATATTTT. It translates to CASSLDLTGPNTIYF.

The chain has TRBV7-2 and TRBJ2-7; D uncertain. Trimming took off 2 bases at V and 6 bases at J, with 14 bases between the two ends. Germline CDR1 SGHTA, CDR2 FQGNSA. The CDR3 has 14 amino acids. CDR3 protein: CASSLFPGVGEQYF. The DNA of the CDR3 is TGTGCCAGCAGCTTATTCCCTGGCGTCGGCGAGCAGTACTTC.

The chain combines TRBV28 with TRBJ1-2, with TRBD1 as a possible D gene (5 bases). V shed 11 bases and J shed 4 bases, with 17 bases lying between them. Germline V CDR1 and CDR2: MDHEN, SYDVKM. This CDR3 comprises 13 residues. CDR3 amino acids: CAGRGSQPYGYTF. CDR3 DNA: TGTGCCGGAAGGGGCTCCCAACCCTATGGCTACACCTTC.

The rearrangement links TRBV2 to TRBJ1-5; possible D gene TRBD1, 5 bases. Trimming left V 6 bases short and J 6 bases short, with 12 bases between. The CDR3 consists of 13 residues. Germline V gene lookup returns CDR1 SNHLY and CDR2 FYNNEI. CDR3 sequence: CASRGTAGQPQHF. CDR3 nucleotides: TGTGCCAGCAGAGGGACCGCTGGTCAGCCCCAGCATTTT.

This chain uses TRBV5-5 with TRBJ1-2; the D is unclear. Trimming took 4 bases from V and 7 from J, leaving 14 bases between them. The CDR3 runs 13 residues. Germline CDR1 reads SGHKS; CDR2 reads YYEKEE (reference sequence). CDR3 sequence reads: CASSPGLTGGYTF. The CDR3 nucleotides read TGTGCCAGCAGCCCCGGCCTCACGGGTGGCTACACCTTC.

The rearrangement joins TRBV14 to TRBJ2-7; D not resolved. V was cut by 0 bases and J by 4 bases, with 7 bases left in between. The germline V gene encodes CDR1 SGHDN and CDR2 FVKESK. The CDR3 length is 13 residues. CDR3 sequence (DNA): TGTGCCAGCAGCCAAGATGGGGAATACGAGCAGTACTTC. This encodes CASSQDGEYEQYF. The whole variable domain, remainder taken from reference TRBV14 and TRBJ2-7, is EAGVTQFPSHSVIEKGQTVTLRCDPISGHDNLYWYRRVMGKEIKFLLHFVKESKQDESGMPNNRFLAERTGGTYSTLKVQPAELEDSGVYFCASSQDGEYEQYFGPGTRLTVT.

This chain connects TRBV28 to TRBJ2-6; D gene uncertain. Germline V gene sequence: CDR1 MDHEN, CDR2 SYDVKM. The CDR3 totals 16 residues. V lost 7 bases, J lost 5 bases, and 18 bases lay in between. CDR3 bases: TGTGCCAGCATCCCCTCCGGCGGTGGTCGGGCCAACGTCCTGACTTTC. Its protein is CASIPSGGGRANVLTF.

The chain recombines TRBV6-5 with TRBJ1-5; 7 bases are a match to TRBD1. The CDR3 runs 13 residues. Germline trimming cut 6 bases from V and 5 bases from J; bases unmatched to any gene: 4. The germline gives CDR1 MNHEY, CDR2 SVGAGI. Here the CDR3 DNA reads TGTGCCAGCAGCCCAGGGGGGGATCAGCCCCAGCATTTT. It is translated as CASSPGGDQPQHF.

The chain uses TRBV2 and TRBJ1-1, with D uncertain. The CDR3 loop spans 11 amino acids. V was pared by 7 bases and J by 1 base, with 4 bases between. Germline CDR1 and CDR2: SNHLY and FYNNEI. CDR3 nucleotide sequence: TGTGCCAGCAAGGAGAACACTGAAGCTTTCTTT. Residues: CASKENTEAFF.

This clone was picked up one time. The V gene is TRBV11-2, the J gene TRBJ2-5, with D unclear. Trimming took 4 bases from V and 5 from J, leaving 8 bases between them. Germline V gene data show CDR1 as SGHAT and CDR2 as FQNNGV. The length of the CDR3 is 12 residues. CDR3 protein: CASSSIRETQYF. In DNA form, the CDR3 reads TGTGCCAGCAGCTCGATTCGGGAGACCCAGTACTTC.

V is TRBV28 and J is TRBJ1-2, with 7 bases matching TRBD1. The CDR3 is 14 residues long. The junction had 4 bases not matched to a gene; V was cut back by 6 bases and J by 0 bases. From germline, CDR1 is MDHEN and CDR2 SYDVKM. The CDR3 coding sequence is TGTGCCAGCAGCTCGGGACAGCCTAACTATGGCTACACCTTC. Translated: CASSSGQPNYGYTF.

The genes are TRBV6-1 and TRBJ2-7, with TRBD2 identical over 9 bases. Germline lookup yields CDR1 MNHNS and CDR2 SASEGT. The CDR3 sequence is 13 residues long. V was clipped by 8 bases and J by 2 bases; unmatched bases: 4. Written as DNA, the CDR3 is TGTGCCAGCTTGACTAGCGGTCCCTACGAGCAGTACTTC. Translating gives CASLTSGPYEQYF.

The CDR3, as DNA: TGTGCCAGTAGTGAGGGGACAGGGGCGAAAAACATGAACACTGAAGCTTTCTTT. Protein sequence: CASSEGTGAKNMNTEAFF. The V call is TRBV19, the J call TRBJ1-1, with 10 positions matching TRBD1. The length of the CDR3 is 18 residues. CDR1 is LNHDA and CDR2 is SQIVND in the germline V gene (reference sequence). J lost 0 bases, V lost 5 bases, and 12 bases had no gene match.